This TCR beta chain was sequenced during a study of blood T cell repertoires in COVID-19. Study in general: In each case, the material was cDNA or gDNA derived from T cells, B-cell-depleted T cells, or PBMCs.

Measured with immunoSEQ multiplex PCR; TCRdb has only the in-frame clones, and not every one. The data contain over 250,000 clones, 90% to 95% of them singletons. Enrollment of patients from Seattle took place during active infection, with longitudinal follow-up. This CDR3 comprises 13 residues. Trimming took off 6 bases at V and 8 bases at J, with 16 bases between the two ends. The clonotype originates from a woman aged 30 to 39 with COVID-19, enrolled during active disease. The V gene is TRBV12-3 or TRBV12-4, the J gene TRBJ1-2, with a possible D match to TRBD1 (5 bases). What was sequenced was peripheral blood. The CDR3 DNA reads TGTGCCAGCAGCTCAGGACACTTCCTGGGCTACACCTTC. Its translation is CASSSGHFLGYTF.